These 10 T cell receptor beta chains originate from one sample sequenced in a study of spatial heterogeneity in lung cancer. TCRdb processed the 5' RACE reads anew with MiXCR; each CDR3 protein has one entry. The data hold approximately 41,000 distinct CDR3 sequences, with over 9.5% observed a single time. The time point here: blood at routine non-recurrence follow-up after resection. Specimen: PBMCs, collected at follow-up. The receptors were gathered from a female donor with early-stage non-small cell lung cancer.

This clonotype was found many times. The J gene is TRBJ2-7, the V gene TRBV19, with 7 bases matching TRBD1. The V gene end was trimmed by 5 bases and the J gene end by 1 base; junction bases not matched to a gene: 5. The CDR3 loop spans 14 amino acids. CDR1 LNHDA and CDR2 SQIVND come from the germline V gene (reference sequence). DNA for the CDR3: TGTGCCAGTAGTCCTCGACAGGGTTCCTACGAGCAGTACTTC. Protein: CASSPRQGSYEQYF.

This clonotype has a count of ten or more. The rearrangement joins TRBV3-2 to TRBJ2-3; TRBD1 was called by the table and not checked on the DNA. TRBV3-2 is described as a pseudogene. The CDR3 is 19 residues long. The CDR3 here is CASSPRQPGVPTLTDTQYF. CDR3 bases: TGTGCCAGCAGCCCGCGTCAGCCGGGGGTCCCCACCCTCACAGATACGCAGTATTTT.

This clonotype was counted many times. The chain has TRBV29-1 and TRBJ2-2; D uncertain. CDR1 is SQVTM and CDR2 is ANQGSEA in the germline V gene. The V gene lost 3 bases and the J gene lost 5 bases, with 7 bases spanning the gap. This CDR3 comprises 12 residues. CDR3 coding DNA: TGCAGCGTTGACTATATAACCGGGGAGCTGTTTTTT. Protein product: CSVDYITGELFF.

This clonotype has more than one count but fewer than ten. The genes are TRBV7-2 and TRBJ2-5; D possibly uses TRBD1 or TRBD2 (5 bases each). Germline V gene data show CDR1 as SGHTA and CDR2 as FQGNSA. Trimming pared 2 bases from V and 3 bases from J, leaving 19 bases between. There are 17 residues in the CDR3. The CDR3 spells CASSLSRWVGVKETQYF. CDR3 bases: TGTGCCAGCAGCTTAAGTCGATGGGTGGGGGTCAAAGAGACCCAGTACTTC.

In this sample, this clonotype turned up many times. V and J are TRBV6-1 and TRBJ2-1, with TRBD1 identical over 7 bases. The junction had 16 bases not matched to a gene; V was cut back by 8 bases and J by 15 bases. This CDR3 region has 13 residues. The germline gives CDR1 MNHNS, CDR2 SASEGT. The CDR3 here is CASEKDRTGRMFF. In DNA form, the CDR3 reads TGTGCCAGCGAAAAGGATCGGACAGGTCGTATGTTCTTC.

This clonotype was seen repeatedly, ten times or more. The rearrangement links TRBV4-1 to TRBJ2-4, with D uncertain. The CDR3 consists of 16 residues. Trimming shortened V by 0 bases and J by 6 bases, and 15 bases separated the two germline ends. Germline loops: CDR1 MGHRA, CDR2 YSYEKL. CDR3 coding DNA: TGCGCCAGCAGCCAAGAGGGCACAGCCAGTCTAAACATTCAGTACTTC. Translated, it gives CASSQEGTASLNIQYF.

The chain recombines TRBV7-9 with TRBJ2-1; D is possibly TRBD1 or TRBD2 (5 bases each). The CDR3 runs 15 residues. The V and J ends lost 3 bases and 5 bases respectively, with 14 bases between them. Germline V gene lookup returns CDR1 SEHNR and CDR2 FQNEAQ (reference sequence). CDR3 loop: CASSLGDDFNNEQFF. In DNA form, the CDR3 reads TGTGCCAGCAGCTTGGGGGATGACTTCAACAATGAGCAGTTCTTC.

V gene TRBV12-3 or TRBV12-4 combines with J gene TRBJ1-1; D gene unclear. This CDR3 is built from 14 residues. V lost 3 bases and J 1 base, leaving 9 bases between the germline ends. The CDR3 DNA sequence: TGTGCCAGCAGTTTTAAATACGGGAACACTGAAGCTTTCTTT. It translates to CASSFKYGNTEAFF.

This clonotype has at least ten counts. J is TRBJ2-7 and V is TRBV7-8; D is unclear. The CDR3 is made up of 14 amino acids. Trimming pared 5 bases from V and 1 base from J, leaving 12 bases between. CDR1 is SGHVS, CDR2 FQNEAQ, per germline. Here the CDR3 reads CASSPLTASYEQYF. In DNA form, the CDR3 reads TGTGCCAGCAGCCCGTTAACCGCTTCCTACGAGCAGTACTTC.

The gene calls are TRBV29-1 and TRBJ1-1; no definite D call. Trimming pared 5 bases from V and 6 bases from J, leaving 10 bases between. The CDR3 totals 11 residues. Germline CDR1 SQVTM, CDR2 ANQGSEA. The CDR3 is CSVSGYSEAFF. CDR3 bases: TGCAGCGTTTCGGGGTATTCTGAAGCTTTCTTT.